The rows below give T cell receptor beta chains drawn from one sample of a study of CXCR3-negative and CXCR3-positive naive CD8 T cells. Reprocessing the 5' RACE reads, TCRdb reports a single entry for every CDR3 protein and omits DNA. The sample holds 85,000 to 90,000 distinct CDR3 sequences. Sequencing was done on a sample of naive CXCR3+ CD8+ T cells from blood. The receptor set was obtained from a human donor in good health. Some clones in this sample may be carry-over from other donors' samples. Each CDR3 is given with its conserved first and last residue.

v_call: TRBV5-6
j_call: TRBJ1-2
cdr3_aa: CASSIAGTGSQGYTF

v_call: TRBV29-1
j_call: TRBJ1-2
cdr3_aa: CSADGPTYGYTF

v_call: TRBV28
j_call: TRBJ2-7
cdr3_aa: CASSLAGPGYEQYF

v_call: TRBV6-4
j_call: TRBJ2-1
cdr3_aa: CASSDWQVSYNEQFF

v_call: TRBV15
j_call: TRBJ2-7
cdr3_aa: CATSRVVERPYEQYF

v_call: TRBV28
j_call: TRBJ2-7
cdr3_aa: CASSFSQGADEQYF

v_call: TRBV25-1
j_call: TRBJ2-7
cdr3_aa: CASSEMGNTYEQYF

v_call: TRBV5-1
j_call: TRBJ2-7
cdr3_aa: CASREDGPPYEQYF

v_call: TRBV20-1
j_call: TRBJ1-1
cdr3_aa: CSARPQTVRSTEAFF

v_call: TRBV10-3
j_call: TRBJ2-3
cdr3_aa: CAIRTGLGSTDTQYF

v_call: TRBV24-1
j_call: TRBJ2-1
cdr3_aa: CATSAKRGPIYKNNEQFF

v_call: TRBV28
j_call: TRBJ1-3
cdr3_aa: CASSFLGLSGNTIYF

v_call: TRBV20-1
j_call: TRBJ1-1
cdr3_aa: CSARVHSGGEDTEAFF

v_call: TRBV28
j_call: TRBJ2-1
cdr3_aa: CASSLASGGASNEQFF

v_call: TRBV5-1
j_call: TRBJ2-5
cdr3_aa: CASSLAGPTSQETQYF

v_call: TRBV29-1
j_call: TRBJ2-1
cdr3_aa: CSVEVWASGTHNEQFF

v_call: TRBV28
j_call: TRBJ2-6
cdr3_aa: CASASIRGSGANVLTF

v_call: TRBV7-3
j_call: TRBJ1-1
cdr3_aa: CASSSGEDTEAFF

v_call: TRBV3-1
j_call: TRBJ1-2
cdr3_aa: CASSQEGGANYGYTF

v_call: TRBV5-1
j_call: TRBJ2-7
cdr3_aa: CASSSEQGAYEQYF

v_call: TRBV2
j_call: TRBJ2-7
cdr3_aa: CASSEWVGQGAYEQYF

v_call: TRBV28
j_call: TRBJ1-2
cdr3_aa: CASSLVTTSGYTF

v_call: TRBV4-3
j_call: TRBJ2-1
cdr3_aa: CASSQDDRDLPGNEQFF

v_call: TRBV29-1
j_call: TRBJ1-4
cdr3_aa: CSVAQGNSNEKLFF

v_call: TRBV5-4
j_call: TRBJ2-7
cdr3_aa: CASGTSKYEQYF

v_call: TRBV28
j_call: TRBJ1-5
cdr3_aa: CASSLGPGQTNQPQHF

v_call: TRBV28
j_call: TRBJ2-1
cdr3_aa: CASSLIPITNYNEQFF

v_call: TRBV4-2
j_call: TRBJ2-1
cdr3_aa: CASSQVGGGNEQFF

v_call: TRBV6-2/TRBV6-3
j_call: TRBJ2-5
cdr3_aa: CASSPRVGLAGAETQYF

v_call: TRBV2
j_call: TRBJ2-3
cdr3_aa: CASMHRDRVSTDTQYF

v_call: TRBV29-1
j_call: TRBJ1-3
cdr3_aa: CSVIDGPEGNTIYF